This TCR beta chain was observed in a study of identical twins. TCRdb reprocessed the 5' RACE reads with MiXCR, giving one entry per CDR3 protein. In the table there are a few hundred thousand distinct CDR3 sequences, just under 10% of which are singletons. The ends were cut back, 0 bases at V and 5 bases at J, with 10 bases in the middle. The CDR3 is 14 residues long. CDR1 and CDR2 from the germline V gene are KGHSH and LQKENI. Among all donors, each was a healthy Caucasian. The data were also submitted as part of a second study, on yellow fever vaccine responses in identical twins.

This receptor was identified in a woman aged 18-30 years in good health. This chain links TRBV18 with TRBJ2-5; D remains ambiguous. The sequencing input was PBMCs. The CDR3 loop is CASSPPDGRETQYF. Written as DNA, the CDR3 is TGTGCCAGCTCACCACCGGATGGGCGGGAGACCCAGTACTTC. The full variable domain, completed using reference TRBV18 and TRBJ2-5, is NAGVMQNPRHLVRRRGQEARLRCSPMKGHSHVYWYRQLPEEGLKFMVYLQKENIIDESGMPKERFSAEFPKEGPSILRIQQVVRGDSAAYFCASSPPDGRETQYFGPGTRLLVL.